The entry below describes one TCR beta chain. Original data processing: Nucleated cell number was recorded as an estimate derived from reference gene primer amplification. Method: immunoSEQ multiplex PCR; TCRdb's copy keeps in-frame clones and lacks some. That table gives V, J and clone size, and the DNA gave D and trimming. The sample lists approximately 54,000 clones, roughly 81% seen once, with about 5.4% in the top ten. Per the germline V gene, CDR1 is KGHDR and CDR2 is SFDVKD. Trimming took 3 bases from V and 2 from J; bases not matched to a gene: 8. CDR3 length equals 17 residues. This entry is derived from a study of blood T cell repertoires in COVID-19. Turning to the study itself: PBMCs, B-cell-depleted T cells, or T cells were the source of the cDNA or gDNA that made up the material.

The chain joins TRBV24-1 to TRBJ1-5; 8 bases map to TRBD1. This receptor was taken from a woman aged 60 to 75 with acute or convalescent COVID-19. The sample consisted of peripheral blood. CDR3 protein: CATSDRTDRGGNQPQHF. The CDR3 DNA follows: TGTGCCACCAGTGATCGGACTGACAGGGGAGGCAATCAGCCCCAGCATTTT.